The present T cell receptor (beta chain) was sequenced within a study of blood T cell repertoires in COVID-19. Across the study: Italy, Spain and the United States were the sources of the convalescent and acute COVID-19 samples. The analysed material was cDNA or gDNA that came from T cells, B-cell-depleted T cells, or PBMCs.

Per the authors' pipeline: Estimates of nucleated cell counts were drawn from the amplification of reference gene primers. TCRdb keeps only in-frame clones here, not all; method: immunoSEQ multiplex PCR. V, J and clone size were drawn from that table, and D and trimming were deduced from the DNA. Found here are about 50,000 clones, roughly three quarters of them singletons; the top ten hold less than 25%. CDR3 length: 17 residues. The TCR was taken from a man aged 50 to 59 with active or convalescent COVID-19. J is TRBJ2-7 and V is TRBV12-1; TRBD2 is the table's D call and was not checked against the DNA. TRBV12-1 is a pseudogene segment. Sequenced input: peripheral blood. CDR3 region: CASSLTATNGLFYEQYF. CDR3 DNA: TGTGCCAGCAGCTTGACCGCAACTAACGGATTATTCTACGAGCAGTACTTC.